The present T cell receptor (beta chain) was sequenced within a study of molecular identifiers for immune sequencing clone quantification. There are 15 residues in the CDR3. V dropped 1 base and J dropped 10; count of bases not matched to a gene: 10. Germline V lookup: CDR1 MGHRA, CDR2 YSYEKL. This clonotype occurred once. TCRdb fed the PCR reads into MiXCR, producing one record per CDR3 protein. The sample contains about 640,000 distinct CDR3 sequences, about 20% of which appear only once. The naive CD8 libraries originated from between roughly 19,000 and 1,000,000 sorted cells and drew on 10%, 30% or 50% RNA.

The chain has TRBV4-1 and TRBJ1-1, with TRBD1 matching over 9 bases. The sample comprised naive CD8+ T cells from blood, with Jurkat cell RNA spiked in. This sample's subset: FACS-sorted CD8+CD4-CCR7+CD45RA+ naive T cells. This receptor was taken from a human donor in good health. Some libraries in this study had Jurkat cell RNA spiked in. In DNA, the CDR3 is TGCGCCAGCAGCCAAGTACAGGGGGCTGAGTTGGGAGCTTTCTTT. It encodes CASSQVQGAELGAFF.